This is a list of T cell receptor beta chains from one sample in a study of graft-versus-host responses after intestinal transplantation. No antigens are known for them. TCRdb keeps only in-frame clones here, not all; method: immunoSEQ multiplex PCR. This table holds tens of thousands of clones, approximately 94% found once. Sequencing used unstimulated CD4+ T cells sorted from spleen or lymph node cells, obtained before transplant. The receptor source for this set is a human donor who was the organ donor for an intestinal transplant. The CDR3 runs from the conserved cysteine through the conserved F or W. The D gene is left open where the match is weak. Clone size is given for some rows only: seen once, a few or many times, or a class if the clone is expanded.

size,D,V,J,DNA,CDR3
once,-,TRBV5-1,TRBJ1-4,TGCGCCAGCAGCTGGCAGGGGATGAGTGAAAAACTGTTTTTT,CASSWQGMSEKLFF
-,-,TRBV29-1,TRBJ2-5,TGCAGCGTTGAATCTCGAGGGGGGATAGGGTACCAAGAGACCCAGTACTTC,CSVESRGGIGYQETQYF
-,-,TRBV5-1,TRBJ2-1,TGCGCCAGCAGCTTAGAACCTAGCCTCTCCTACAATGAGCAGTTCTTC,CASSLEPSLSYNEQFF
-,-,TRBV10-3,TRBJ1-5,TGTGCCATCAGTGAGTCGAATCCAGGGAATCAGCCCCAGCATTTT,CAISESNPGNQPQHF
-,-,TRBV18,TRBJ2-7,TGTGCCAGCTCACCAGGAGTTAGGGAGTACGAGCAGTACTTC,CASSPGVREYEQYF
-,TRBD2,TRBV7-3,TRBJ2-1,TGTGCCAGCAGCTTACCCCTCGAGTCCCTGACTAGCGTGTTCAATGGGCAGTTCTTC,CASSLPLESLTSVFNGQFF
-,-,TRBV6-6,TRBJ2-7,TGTGCCAGCCACACAGCCCGGGACACCTCCTACGAGCAGTACTTC,CASHTARDTSYEQYF
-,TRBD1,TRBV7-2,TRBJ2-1,TGTGCCAGCAGCTTAGCCTTGACAGGGGGCAATGAGCAGTTCTTC,CASSLALTGGNEQFF
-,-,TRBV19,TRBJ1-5,TGTGCCAGTAGTATTACAGGTCAGCCCCAGCATTTT,CASSITGQPQHF
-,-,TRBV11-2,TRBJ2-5,TGTGCCAGCAGCTTAGTCGGGGCCCGAGAGACCCAGTACTTC,CASSLVGARETQYF
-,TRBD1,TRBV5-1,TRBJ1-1,TGCGCCAGTAGGGGAACAGGGGACACTGAAGCTTTCTTT,CASRGTGDTEAFF
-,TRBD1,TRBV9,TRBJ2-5,TGTGCCAGCAGCGATCGGACAGGAGGAGAGACCCAGTACTTC,CASSDRTGGETQYF
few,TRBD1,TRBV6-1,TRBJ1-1,TGTGCCAGCAGTGAAGGGAGGGGACAGGGAGGGTATGACACTGAAGCTTTCTTT,CASSEGRGQGGYDTEAFF
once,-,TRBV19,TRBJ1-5,TGTGCCAGTAGTCGACAGGGCAATCAGCCCCAGCATTTT,CASSRQGNQPQHF
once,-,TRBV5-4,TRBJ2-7,TGTGCCAGCAGCTTAGCGGTTGGATACTCCTACGAGCAGTACTTC,CASSLAVGYSYEQYF
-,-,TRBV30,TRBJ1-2,TGTGCCTGGAGAAATCTCGCCGACTATGGCTACACCTTC,CAWRNLADYGYTF
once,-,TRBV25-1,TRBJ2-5,TGTGCCAGCAGTGAAGCATCAAGGAGAGAGACCCAGTACTTC,CASSEASRRETQYF
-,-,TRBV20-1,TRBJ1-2,TGCAGTGCTAGCCAATGGCCTGGCTACACCTTC,CSASQWPGYTF
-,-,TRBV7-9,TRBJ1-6,TGTGCCAGCAGCTTGAGGCCAGATAATTCACCCCTCCACTTT,CASSLRPDNSPLHF
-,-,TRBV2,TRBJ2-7,TGTGCCAGCACCTCACGGGGAAAGTACGAGCAGTACTTC,CASTSRGKYEQYF
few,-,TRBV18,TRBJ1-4,TGTGCCAGCTCATCAATGTCTGGGGGCAATGAAAAACTGTTTTTT,CASSSMSGGNEKLFF
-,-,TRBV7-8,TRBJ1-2,TGTGCCAGCAGCTTAGCGGGAAGGGGAATCTATGGCTACACCTTC,CASSLAGRGIYGYTF
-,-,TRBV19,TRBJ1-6,TGTGCCAGTAGTATGAAGAGGGTCCATTCACCCCTCCACTTT,CASSMKRVHSPLHF
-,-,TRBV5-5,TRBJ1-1,TGTGCCAGCAGCTTGTCAGGCCACGCGGACACTGAAGCTTTCTTT,CASSLSGHADTEAFF
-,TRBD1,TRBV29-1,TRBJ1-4,TGCAGCGGCATGAGGACAGGAGATGAAAAACTGTTTTTT,CSGMRTGDEKLFF
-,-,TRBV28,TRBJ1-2,TGTGCCAGCAGTTTGCTCTGGACCATCGAAACTAACTATGGCTACACCTTC,CASSLLWTIETNYGYTF
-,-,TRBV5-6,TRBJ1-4,TGTGCCAGCAGCTCGACACTGGGGGGAGAAAAACTGTTTTTT,CASSSTLGGEKLFF
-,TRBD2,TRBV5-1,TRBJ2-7,TGCGCCAGCAGCCCAGGACTAGCGGGGGCCGGGCCTTCCTACGAGCAGTACTTC,CASSPGLAGAGPSYEQYF
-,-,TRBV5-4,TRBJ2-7,TGTGCCAGCAGCTTCATAAGGGGATCCGCAAAGACCTACGAGCAGTACTTC,CASSFIRGSAKTYEQYF
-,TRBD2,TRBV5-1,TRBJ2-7,TGCGCCAGCAGCTTGGACGGCGGGGGGGCCTCCGAGCAGTACTTC,CASSLDGGGASEQYF
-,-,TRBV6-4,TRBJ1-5,TGTGCCAGCAGTTTCGGCAGAGATCAGCCCCAGCATTTT,CASSFGRDQPQHF
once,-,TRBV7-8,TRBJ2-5,TGTGCCAGCCACATATGGGGGCTTCAAGAGACCCAGTACTTC,CASHIWGLQETQYF
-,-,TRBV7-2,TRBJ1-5,TGTGCCAGCGCCCGGGAAATTAATCAGCCCCAGCATTTT,CASAREINQPQHF
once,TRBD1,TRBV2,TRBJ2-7,TGTGCCAGCAGGGAGGACAGGGATCTTTACGAGCAGTACTTC,CASREDRDLYEQYF
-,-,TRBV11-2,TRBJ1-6,TGTGCCAGCAGCTTTGGGAGCTCCTATAATTCACCCCTCCACTTT,CASSFGSSYNSPLHF